This TCR beta chain was captured by sequencing in a study of T cell responses to AZD1222 COVID-19 vaccine. Data came from immunoSEQ multiplex PCR; TCRdb stores just in-frame clones and leaves some out. The sample carries around 140,000 clones, over 85% recorded once. The V and J ends lost 5 bases and 4 bases respectively, with 20 bases between them. CDR1 SGHTA and CDR2 FQGTGA come from the germline V gene. CDR3 length: 16 amino acids. The rearrangement links TRBV7-3 to TRBJ1-1; D perhaps matches TRBD1 (6 bases). The receptor was isolated from an adult in good health. The sample was peripheral blood, taken on day 0 of MenACWY control vaccination. The CDR3 reads CASSLIEVQGSTEAFF. The CDR3 DNA reads as TGTGCCAGCAGCCTCATCGAGGTACAGGGAAGCACTGAAGCTTTCTTT. The variable domain in full, with the rest retrieved from reference TRBV7-3 and TRBJ1-1, is GAGVSQTPSNKVTEKGKYVELRCDPISGHTALYWYRQSLGQGPEFLIYFQGTGAADDSGLPNDRFFAVRPEGSVSTLKIQRTERGDSAVYLCASSLIEVQGSTEAFFGQGTRLTVV.